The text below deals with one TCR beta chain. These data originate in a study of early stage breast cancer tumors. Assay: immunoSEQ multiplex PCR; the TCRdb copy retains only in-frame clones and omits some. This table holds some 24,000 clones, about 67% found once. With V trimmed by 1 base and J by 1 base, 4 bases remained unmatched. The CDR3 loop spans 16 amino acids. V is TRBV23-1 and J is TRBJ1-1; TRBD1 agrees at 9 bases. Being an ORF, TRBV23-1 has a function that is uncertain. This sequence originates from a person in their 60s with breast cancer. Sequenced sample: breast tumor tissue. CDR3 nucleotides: TGCGCCAGCAGTCAATACAGGGGGCCCACGAACACTGAAGCTTTCTTT. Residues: CASSQYRGPTNTEAFF.